This section outlines one T cell receptor (beta chain) sequence together with its context. Its target is not known. The data were taken from a study of T cell responses to AZD1222 COVID-19 vaccine. Whole-study results and caveats: Nearly half of unique spike-specific TCRs reportedly avoided B.1.351 and B.1.1.7 mutated regions. Without day 14 samples, only post-peak T cell repertoires were studied. Spike-specific TCR breadth rose after two AZD1222 doses, and depth rose as well. White British ancestry dominated among donors, who included more females, and clonal diversity was possibly underestimated.

Clones were sequenced by immunoSEQ multiplex PCR, and TCRdb holds only the in-frame ones, with some missing. This sample has some 150,000 clones; about 90% occur once, and the top ten carry 4% to 6%. This CDR3 is 14 amino acids long. CDR1 is MNHEY, CDR2 SVGAGI, per germline. V lost 8 bases, J lost 9 bases, and 5 bases stayed unmatched. This clonotype was obtained from an adult in good health. The chain couples TRBV6-5 to TRBJ2-1, with 15 bases lining up with TRBD2. This specimen was peripheral blood, taken on day 0 of AZD1222 vaccination. Written as DNA, the CDR3 is TGTGCCAGCGGACTAGCGGGAGGGCCGCGTGAGCAGTTCTTC. Amino acids: CASGLAGGPREQFF.